One T cell receptor (beta chain) is described in this entry. CDR1 is MNHNY, CDR2 SVGAGI, per germline (reference sequence). Trimming stripped 7 bases from V and 1 base from J, with 14 bases between. There are 16 residues in the CDR3. The sequencing template was cDNA reverse transcribed from extracted RNA. TCRdb's table, derived via immunoSEQ multiplex PCR, lists solely in-frame clones and lacks some. Of roughly 200,000 clones detected, less than 45% appear once; the ten largest clones hold 0.48%. This sample stems from a study of CD8+ T cells in alopecia areata. Treatment noted: oral pan-JAK inhibitor, 5-10 mg twice daily.

This sequence joins TRBV6-6 and TRBJ1-6, with D perhaps matching TRBD1 (5 bases). This clonotype was obtained from a human donor with alopecia areata. Sample: CD4+ T cells sorted from blood, taken at approximately week 31, from a patient treated with tofacitinib. The CDR3 reads CASNTGKGSYNSPLHF. DNA of the CDR3: TGTGCCAGCAACACAGGAAAGGGGTCCTATAATTCACCCCTCCACTTT.